This record covers a single T cell receptor (beta chain). This clone was seen only once. Its antigen target is currently unknown. Base qualities are not provided; no much larger clone lies one nucleotide away. This record belongs to a study of shared clonotypes between healthy human individuals (dated by TCRdb to the early 2020s). With regard to the full study: Two women and a few men aged 18 to 49 years were included in the cohort. To increase sequencing depth and limit assay-specific biases, TCR repertoire library preparation and sequencing were carried out by different laboratories using diverse techniques. For each donor, three plates each were used for CD4 naive and CD4 memory, two plates were used for CD8 naive, and one plate was used for CD8 memory. To estimate repertoire size and how much clonotypes are shared between individuals, the study performed deep sequencing of blood TCR repertoires from 4 to 6 healthy adults. Each donor's leukapheresis produced roughly between roughly 0.94 and 9.5 billion PBMCs.

CD8 naive samples were obtained by positive selection for CCR7 among CD45RO-negative cells, yielding a CD45RA+CCR7+ population from which TemRA cells were excluded. Donors were healthy HIV-negative adults with no recently reported acute infections or vaccinations. Only Caucasian adults living in Nashville, Tennessee, USA were represented among the donors. After blood collection by leukapheresis, PBMCs were isolated using Ficoll-Histopaque density gradient centrifugation and then cryopreserved in the vapor phase of liquid nitrogen. Purity and quantity of every magnetically sorted T cell population were checked by analytical flow cytometry. From each sorted fraction, genomic DNA was isolated and quantified by UV absorbance on a Nanodrop 2000c. Using the deep immunoSEQ assay, multiplex PCR amplified TCR CDR3 regions from genomic DNA. Genomic DNA extracted from each cell subset was distributed evenly over all wells of several immunoSEQ 96-well plates, and each plate served as one replicate. For sorted subsets, 200 ng of genomic DNA, equivalent to 30,000 or so T cell genomes, went into each replicate PCR. Purified libraries were quantified with a Qubit 3.0 fluorometer, sized on a Bioanalyzer 2100, and re-quantified with the KAPA Library Quantification kit. Each immunoSEQ 96-well plate was sequenced on its own single-read 150-cycle Illumina NextSeq 550 flow cell. The paper's data handling went like this. Because the immunoSEQ output included only junctional sequences and no quality scores, the filtering could not be the same as the filtering used for full-length reads. Sequences were annotated with PyIR, a Python wrapper for IgBLAST v1.9, using IMGT germline references to assign V/J genes and CDR3. Reads were removed for weak V/J assignments (E-value above 1e-6), missing CDR3, stop codons, out-of-frame junctions, or ambiguous translated residues. V3J clonotypes were defined by identical inferred V gene, J gene, and CDR3 amino acid sequence. To compute the percentage overlap between repertoires, the number of shared unique clonotypes was divided by the size of the smaller repertoire. Richness of each repertoire was evaluated using RTK rarefaction, the Chao1 estimator, and Recon v2.1 estimates of unobserved clonotypes. For all TCRbeta clonotypes obtained by the gDNA method from a few donors, generation probabilities were computed with OLGA. Imported from immuneACCESS, the table was reduced by TCRdb to in-frame sequences with V and J called. These copies leave out some clones; in studies compared against another copy, an unresolved V gene accounts for under half, and the cause of the remainder is not known. V and J calls plus clone size are reproduced from that table; the DNA served to infer D and trimming. This sample has hundreds of thousands of clones in its table, and under 95% of those were observed once. The biggest ten clones account for approximately 25% of the sample.

The full study reports these points: Rarefaction of sorted-subset datasets indicated incomplete sequencing despite the large sequencing depth. Larger estimated clonotype richness was generally found for naive subsets than for memory subsets. Sampling was restricted to blood, and TCR repertoires in tissues likely differ from the TCR repertoires found in blood. Pairwise subsampling led to the expectation that sequencing depth would affect the degree of clonotype sharing among donors. When a handful of donors were compared, the shared fraction of clonotypes was around 5% for naive CD4, approximately 3.3% for naive CD8, 2.3% for memory CD4, and 0.3% to 0.5% for memory CD8. Compared with non-shared clonotypes, clonotypes shared by all four sorted-subset donors had higher generation probabilities. Because the study included a small number of donors, the genetic and exposure-history diversity represented was limited.

The specimen sequenced was naive CD8+ T cells sorted from blood. The intended sense of this specimen's cell subset or site label: CD45RA+CCR7+. This TCR came from a man aged 25 to 40 in good health.

CDR3 reads: CASSLTGPSSYEQYF. The DNA is as follows: TGCGCCAGCAGTCTTACGGGACCCAGCTCCTACGAGCAGTACTTC. The V and J genes are TRBV4-1 and TRBJ2-7, with the D gene possibly TRBD1 or TRBD2, each one fitting 5 bases. V is shortened by 6 bases, J by 0 bases, and the region joining them spans 15 bases. CDR1 and CDR2 (MGHRA, YSYEKL) derive from the germline V gene. Reading from cysteine to phenylalanine, the CDR3 counts 15 amino acids. Solely the CDR3 DNA is kept, with 45 bases framed from the first base.